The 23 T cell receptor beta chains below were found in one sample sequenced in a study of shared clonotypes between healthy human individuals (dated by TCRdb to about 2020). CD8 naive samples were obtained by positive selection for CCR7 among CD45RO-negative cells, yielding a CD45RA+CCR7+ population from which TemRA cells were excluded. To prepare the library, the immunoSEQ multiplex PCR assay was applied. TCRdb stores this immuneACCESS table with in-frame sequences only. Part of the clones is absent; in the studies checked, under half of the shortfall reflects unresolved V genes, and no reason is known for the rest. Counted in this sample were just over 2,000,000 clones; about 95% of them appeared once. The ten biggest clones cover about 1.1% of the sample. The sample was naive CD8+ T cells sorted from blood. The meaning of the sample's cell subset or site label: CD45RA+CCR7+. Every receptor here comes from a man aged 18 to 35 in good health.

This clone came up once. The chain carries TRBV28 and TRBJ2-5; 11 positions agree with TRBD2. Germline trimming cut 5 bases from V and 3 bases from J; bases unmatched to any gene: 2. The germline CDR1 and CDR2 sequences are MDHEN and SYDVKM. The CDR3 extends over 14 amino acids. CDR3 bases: TGTGCCAGCAGTCAACTAGCGGGGGAAGAGACCCAGTACTTC. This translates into CASSQLAGEETQYF.

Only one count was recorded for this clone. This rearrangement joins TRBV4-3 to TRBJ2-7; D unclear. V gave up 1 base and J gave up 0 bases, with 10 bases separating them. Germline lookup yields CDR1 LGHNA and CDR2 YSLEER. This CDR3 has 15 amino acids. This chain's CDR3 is CASSQAPGYSYEQYF. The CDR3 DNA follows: TGCGCCAGCAGCCAAGCTCCAGGCTACTCCTACGAGCAGTACTTC.

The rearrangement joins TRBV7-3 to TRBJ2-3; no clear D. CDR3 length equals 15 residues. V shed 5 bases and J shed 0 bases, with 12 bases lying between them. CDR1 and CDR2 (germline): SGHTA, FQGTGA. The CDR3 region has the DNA TGTGCCAGCAGCCCCTACACAACGAGCACAGATACGCAGTATTTT. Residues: CASSPYTTSTDTQYF.

CDR3 residues: CASSFNTGELFF. The CDR3, as DNA: TGTGCCAGCAGCTTCAACACCGGGGAGCTGTTTTTT. The chain links TRBV11-3 to TRBJ2-2, with unresolved D. The length of the CDR3 is 12 residues. Germline loops: CDR1 SGHNT, CDR2 YENEEA. Trimming stripped 3 bases from V and 2 bases from J, with 1 base between.

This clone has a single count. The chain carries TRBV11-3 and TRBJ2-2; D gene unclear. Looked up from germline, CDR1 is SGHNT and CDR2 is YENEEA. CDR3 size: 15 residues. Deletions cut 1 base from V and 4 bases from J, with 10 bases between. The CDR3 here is CASSLVPLSTGELFF. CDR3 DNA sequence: TGTGCCAGCAGCTTAGTTCCCCTGTCCACCGGGGAGCTGTTTTTT.

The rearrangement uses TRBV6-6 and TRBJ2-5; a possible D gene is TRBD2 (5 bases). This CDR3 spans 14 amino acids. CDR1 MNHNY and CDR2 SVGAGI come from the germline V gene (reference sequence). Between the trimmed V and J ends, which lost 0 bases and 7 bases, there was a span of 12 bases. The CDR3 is CASSYSGNEGTQYF. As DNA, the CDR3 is TGTGCCAGCAGTTACTCGGGGAATGAGGGGACCCAGTACTTC.

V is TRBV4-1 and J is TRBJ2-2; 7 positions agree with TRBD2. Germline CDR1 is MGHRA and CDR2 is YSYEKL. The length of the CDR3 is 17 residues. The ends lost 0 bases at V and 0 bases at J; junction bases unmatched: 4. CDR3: CASSQDGEGSNTGELFF. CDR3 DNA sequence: TGCGCCAGCAGCCAAGACGGGGAGGGGTCGAACACCGGGGAGCTGTTTTTT.

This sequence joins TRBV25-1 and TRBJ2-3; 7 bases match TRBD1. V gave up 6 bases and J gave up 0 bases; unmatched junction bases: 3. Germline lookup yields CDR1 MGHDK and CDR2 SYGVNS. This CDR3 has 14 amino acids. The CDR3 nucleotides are TGTGCCAGCAGACAGGGGTCTAGCACAGATACGCAGTATTTT. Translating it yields CASRQGSSTDTQYF.

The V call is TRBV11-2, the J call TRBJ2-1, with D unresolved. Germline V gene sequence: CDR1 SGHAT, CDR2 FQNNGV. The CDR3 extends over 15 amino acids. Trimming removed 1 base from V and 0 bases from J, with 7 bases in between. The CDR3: CASSLGWGSYNEQFF. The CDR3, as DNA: TGTGCCAGCAGCTTAGGGTGGGGCTCCTACAATGAGCAGTTCTTC. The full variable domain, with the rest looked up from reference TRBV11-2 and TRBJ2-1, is EAGVAQSPRYKIIEKRQSVAFWCNPISGHATLYWYQQILGQGPKLLIQFQNNGVVDDSQLPKDRFSAERLKGVDSTLKIQPAKLEDSAVYLCASSLGWGSYNEQFFGPGTRLTVL.

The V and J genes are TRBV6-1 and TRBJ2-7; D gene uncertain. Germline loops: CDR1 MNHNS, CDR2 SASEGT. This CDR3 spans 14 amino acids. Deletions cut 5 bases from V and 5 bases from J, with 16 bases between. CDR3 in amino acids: CASSPTLGLNEQYF. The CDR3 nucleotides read TGTGCCAGCAGTCCTACCCTGGGGTTAAACGAGCAGTACTTC.

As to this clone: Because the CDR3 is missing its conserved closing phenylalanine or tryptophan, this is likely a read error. The CDR3 loop is CASSLAAGSYEQYS. The CDR3 bases are TGCGCCAGCAGCTTGGCCGCAGGGTCCTACGAGCAGTACTCC. This chain uses TRBV5-1 with TRBJ2-7, with D perhaps matching TRBD1 (5 bases). This CDR3 contains 14 residues. Germline values: CDR1 SGHRS, CDR2 YFSETQ. Trimming shortened V by 0 bases and J by 1 base, and 8 bases separated the two germline ends.

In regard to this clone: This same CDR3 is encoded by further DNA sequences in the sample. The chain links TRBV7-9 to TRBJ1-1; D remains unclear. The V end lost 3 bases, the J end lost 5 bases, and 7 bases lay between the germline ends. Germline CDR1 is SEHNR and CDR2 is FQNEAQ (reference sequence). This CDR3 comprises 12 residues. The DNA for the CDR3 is TGTGCCAGCAGCTTTGGGCAGACTGAAGCTTTCTTT. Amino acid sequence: CASSFGQTEAFF.

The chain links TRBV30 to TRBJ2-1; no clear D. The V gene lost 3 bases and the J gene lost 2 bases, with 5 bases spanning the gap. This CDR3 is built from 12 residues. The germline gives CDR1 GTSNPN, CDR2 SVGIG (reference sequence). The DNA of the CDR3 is TGTGCCTGGAGGCCGGCCTACAATGAGCAGTTCTTC. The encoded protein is CAWRPAYNEQFF.

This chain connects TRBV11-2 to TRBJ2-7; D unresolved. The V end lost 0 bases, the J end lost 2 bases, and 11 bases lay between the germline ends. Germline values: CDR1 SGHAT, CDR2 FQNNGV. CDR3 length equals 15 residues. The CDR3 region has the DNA TGTGCCAGCAGCTTAGATTTAAGGCAGGCCTACGAGCAGTACTTC. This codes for CASSLDLRQAYEQYF. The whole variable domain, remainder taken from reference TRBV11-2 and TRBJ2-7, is EAGVAQSPRYKIIEKRQSVAFWCNPISGHATLYWYQQILGQGPKLLIQFQNNGVVDDSQLPKDRFSAERLKGVDSTLKIQPAKLEDSAVYLCASSLDLRQAYEQYFGPGTRLTVT.

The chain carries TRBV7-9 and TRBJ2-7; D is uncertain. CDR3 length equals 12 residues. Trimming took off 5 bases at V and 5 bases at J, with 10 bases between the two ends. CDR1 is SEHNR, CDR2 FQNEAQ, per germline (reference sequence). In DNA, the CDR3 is TGTGCCAGCAGCCCCCAAGGCCACGAGCAGTACTTC. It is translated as CASSPQGHEQYF.

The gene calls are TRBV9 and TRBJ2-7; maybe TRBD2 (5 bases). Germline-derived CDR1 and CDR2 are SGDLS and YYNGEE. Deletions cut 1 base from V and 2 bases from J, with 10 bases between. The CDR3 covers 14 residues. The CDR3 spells CASSVMDGAYEQYF. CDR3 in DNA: TGTGCCAGCAGCGTAATGGACGGGGCCTACGAGCAGTACTTC.

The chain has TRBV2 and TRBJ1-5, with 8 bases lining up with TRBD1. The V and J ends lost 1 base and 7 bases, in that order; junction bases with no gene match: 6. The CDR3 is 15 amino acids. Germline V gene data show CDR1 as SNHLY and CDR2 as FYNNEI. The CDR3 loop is CASSEEQGVRQPQHF. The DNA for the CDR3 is TGTGCCAGCAGTGAAGAACAGGGGGTACGGCAGCCCCAGCATTTT.

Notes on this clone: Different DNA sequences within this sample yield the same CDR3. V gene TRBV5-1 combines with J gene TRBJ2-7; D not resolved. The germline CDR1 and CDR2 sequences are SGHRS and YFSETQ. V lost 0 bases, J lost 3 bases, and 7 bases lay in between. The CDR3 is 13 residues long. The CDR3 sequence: CASSLGPHYEQYF. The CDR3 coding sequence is TGCGCCAGCAGCTTGGGGCCTCACTACGAGCAGTACTTC.

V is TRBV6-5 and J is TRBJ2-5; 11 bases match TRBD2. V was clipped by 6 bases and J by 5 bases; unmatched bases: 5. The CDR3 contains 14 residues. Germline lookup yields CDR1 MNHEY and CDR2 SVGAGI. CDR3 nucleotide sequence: TGTGCCAGCAGAATAGCGGGAGGGCACGAGACCCAGTACTTC. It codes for CASRIAGGHETQYF.

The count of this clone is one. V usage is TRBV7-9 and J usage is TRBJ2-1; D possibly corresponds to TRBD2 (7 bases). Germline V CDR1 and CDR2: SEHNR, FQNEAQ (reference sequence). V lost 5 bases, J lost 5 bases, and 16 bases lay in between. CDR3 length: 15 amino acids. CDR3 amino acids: CASSPWGGANNEQFF. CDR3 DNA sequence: TGTGCCAGCAGCCCCTGGGGGGGCGCGAACAATGAGCAGTTCTTC. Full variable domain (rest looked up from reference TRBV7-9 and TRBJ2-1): DTGVSQNPRHKITKRGQNVTFRCDPISEHNRLYWYRQTLGQGPEFLTYFQNEAQLEKSRLLSDRFSAERPKGSFSTLEIQRTEQGDSAMYLCASSPWGGANNEQFFGPGTRLTVL.

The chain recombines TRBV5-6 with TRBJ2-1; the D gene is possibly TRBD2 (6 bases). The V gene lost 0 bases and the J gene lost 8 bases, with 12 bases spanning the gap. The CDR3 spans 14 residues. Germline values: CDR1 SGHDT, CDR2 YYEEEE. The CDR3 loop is CASSLDWRADEQFF. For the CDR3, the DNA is TGTGCCAGCAGCTTGGATTGGAGGGCGGATGAGCAGTTCTTC.

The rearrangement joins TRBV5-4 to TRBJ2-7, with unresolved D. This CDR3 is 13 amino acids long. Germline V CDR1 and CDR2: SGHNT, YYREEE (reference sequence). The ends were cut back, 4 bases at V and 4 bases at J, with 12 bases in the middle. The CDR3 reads CASSEPHLYEQYF. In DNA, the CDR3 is TGTGCCAGCAGCGAGCCACACCTATACGAGCAGTACTTC.

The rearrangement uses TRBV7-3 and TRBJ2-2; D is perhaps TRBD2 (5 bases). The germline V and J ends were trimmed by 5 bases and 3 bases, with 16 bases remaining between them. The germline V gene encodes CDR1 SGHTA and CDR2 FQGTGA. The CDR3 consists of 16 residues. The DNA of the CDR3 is TGTGCCAGCAGCCAGGCACTAGGTCGAGACACCGGGGAGCTGTTTTTT. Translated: CASSQALGRDTGELFF.